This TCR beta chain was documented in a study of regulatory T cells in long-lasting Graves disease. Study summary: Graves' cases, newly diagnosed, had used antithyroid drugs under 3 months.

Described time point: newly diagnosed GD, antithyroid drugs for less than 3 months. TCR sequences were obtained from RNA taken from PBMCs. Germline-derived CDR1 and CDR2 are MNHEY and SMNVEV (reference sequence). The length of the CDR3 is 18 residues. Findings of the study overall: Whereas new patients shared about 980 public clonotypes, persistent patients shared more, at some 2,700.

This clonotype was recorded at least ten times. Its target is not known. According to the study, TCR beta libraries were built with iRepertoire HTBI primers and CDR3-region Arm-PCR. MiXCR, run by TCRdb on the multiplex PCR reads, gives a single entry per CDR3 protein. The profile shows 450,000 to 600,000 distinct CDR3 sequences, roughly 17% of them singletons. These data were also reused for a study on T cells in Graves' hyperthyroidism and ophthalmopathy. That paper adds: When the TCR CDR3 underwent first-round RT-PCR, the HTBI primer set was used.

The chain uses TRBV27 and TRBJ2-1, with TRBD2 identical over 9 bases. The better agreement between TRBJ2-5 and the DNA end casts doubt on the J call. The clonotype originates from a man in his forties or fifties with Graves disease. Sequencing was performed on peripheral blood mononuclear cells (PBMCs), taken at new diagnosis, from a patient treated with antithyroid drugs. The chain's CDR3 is CASSSRASGVTFRETQYF. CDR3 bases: TGTGCCAGCAGTTCCAGGGCTAGCGGGGTAACTTTCCGGGAGACCCAGTACTTC.